This TCR beta chain originates from a study of PD-L1 blockade in urothelial cancer. Study-level information: Anywhere from 0 to 3 prior chemotherapy regimens had been received by patients. General study points: Tumor-associated blood clones were expanded more by durable-benefit patients at 3 weeks.

Described time point: peripheral blood 6 weeks after treatment start. Locally advanced or metastatic urothelial carcinoma affected the patients. Clones were read by immunoSEQ multiplex PCR, and TCRdb kept only the in-frame ones, dropping some. Among 35,000 to 55,000 clones listed, more than 75% were seen once. This CDR3 comprises 13 residues. The ends were cut back, 8 bases at V and 0 bases at J, with 8 bases in the middle. Per the germline V gene, CDR1 is LNHDA and CDR2 is SQIVND (reference sequence). Comments on this clone: Its antigen remains unknown.

The origin of this receptor is a man in his 60s with urothelial cancer. This chain uses TRBV19 with TRBJ1-3; the D is unclear. Sample: PBMCs, taken around atezolizumab (anti-PD-L1) treatment. CDR3 DNA sequence: TGTGCCAGTCGACGGAGCTCTGGAAACACCATATATTTT. Protein product: CASRRSSGNTIYF.